These 12 T cell receptor beta chains share one sample of origin, sequenced in a study of breast tumors, draining lymph nodes, adjacent tissues. Each CDR3 protein is one row after TCRdb ran MiXCR on the multiplex PCR reads. The sample holds about 22,000 distinct CDR3 sequences, more than 50% seen once. Sequencing was done on a sample of breast tumor tissue. These receptor sequences come from a female donor with breast cancer. Some clones in this sample may be carry-over from other donors' samples.

The rearrangement joins TRBV5-5 to TRBJ1-6; D is undetermined. CDR3 length equals 12 residues. The ends were cut back, 2 bases at V and 16 bases at J, with 13 bases in the middle. Germline V CDR1 and CDR2: SGHKS, YYEKEE (reference sequence). CDR3 nucleotide sequence: TGTGCCAGCAGCTTAAGTAACGTCGGACTCCACTTT. It encodes CASSLSNVGLHF.

The chain combines TRBV9 with TRBJ2-7; 12 nucleotides agree with TRBD1. This CDR3 is built from 15 residues. J lost 5 bases, V lost 2 bases, and 5 bases had no gene match. Per germline, CDR1 SGDLS and CDR2 YYNGEE. CDR3 nucleotide sequence: TGTGCCAGCAGCGTTGGGACAGGGGGCAAGGACGAGCAGTACTTC. Translation: CASSVGTGGKDEQYF.

The sample holds many counts of this clonotype. Germline and junction disagree at one end, which may indicate a read error. V is TRBV7-7 and J is TRBJ2-2; D is possibly TRBD2 (5 bases). This CDR3 has 15 residues. The germline CDR1 and CDR2 sequences are SSHAT and FNYEAQ (reference sequence). The CDR3 reads CASSSDFMNTGELFF. The CDR3 DNA reads as TGTGCTAGCAGCTCGGACTTTATGAACACCGGGGAGCTGTTTTTT. The entire variable domain, with the rest obtained from reference TRBV7-7 and TRBJ2-2, is as follows: GAGVSQSPRYKVTKRGQDVTLRCDPISSHATLYWYQQALGQGPEFLTYFNYEAQPDKSGLPSDRFSAERPEGSISTLTIQRTEQRDSAMYRCASSSDFMNTGELFFGEGSRLTVL.

The chain has TRBV7-9 and TRBJ2-7; D not certain. Deletions cut 11 bases from V and 7 bases from J, with 15 bases between. The CDR3 totals 11 residues. The germline V gene has CDR1 SEHNR and CDR2 FQNEAQ (reference sequence). The DNA for the CDR3 is TGTGCCTCCGGCTCGCTGGGGGAGCAGTACTTC. Translated, it gives CASGSLGEQYF.

This sequence joins TRBV7-2 and TRBJ2-1; TRBD1 matches 10 bases. This CDR3 is built from 16 residues. In germline, CDR1 is SGHTA, CDR2 FQGNSA. With 4 bases clipped from V and 7 bases from J, the junction kept 10 bases outside the gene matches. As DNA, the CDR3 is TGTGCCAGCAGCTCAACCGGGACAGGGGCGTTGAATGAGCAGTTCTTC. Translated, it gives CASSSTGTGALNEQFF.

This clonotype was seen at least ten times. The chain has TRBV7-6 and TRBJ2-1, with D possibly being TRBD1 (6 bases). Trimming left V 1 base short and J 0 bases short, with 10 bases between. Looked up from germline, CDR1 is SGHVS and CDR2 is FNYEAQ. The CDR3 consists of 16 residues. CDR3 amino acids: CASSLEQGSSYNEQFF. The CDR3 nucleotides are TGTGCCAGCAGCTTAGAACAGGGAAGCTCCTACAATGAGCAGTTCTTC.

J is TRBJ2-1 and V is TRBV9; 8 positions agree with TRBD1. This CDR3 has 15 amino acids. The ends lost 5 bases at V and 3 bases at J; junction bases unmatched: 7. Germline V gene sequence: CDR1 SGDLS, CDR2 YYNGEE. The CDR3 nucleotides read TGTGCCAGCAGGGGGGGAGGACAGGGCTACAATGAGCAGTTCTTC. It codes for CASRGGGQGYNEQFF.

Worth noting for this clonotype: A read error may produce the germline difference seen at one junction end. The chain uses TRBV28 and TRBJ1-4, with 9 nucleotides matching TRBD1. Germline CDR1 and CDR2: MDHEN and SYDVKM. This CDR3 has 16 amino acids. CDR3 in amino acids: CASSSPGQGTNEKLFF. The CDR3 DNA follows: TGTGCCAGCAGTTCCCCGGGACAGGGAACTAATGAAAAATTGTTTTTT.

This clonotype was counted at least ten times. This may come from a read error, since a much larger clone is one base off. The V call is TRBV20-1, the J call TRBJ2-7; D unclear. Per the germline V gene, CDR1 is DFQATT and CDR2 is SNEGSKA (reference sequence). The CDR3 consists of 11 residues. The CDR3, as DNA: TGCAGTGCTAGTCTGGGGAACGAGCAGTCCTTC. This codes for CSASLGNEQSF.

Relative to its sample, this clonotype is medium-sized. The chain uses TRBV7-8 and TRBJ2-7; D gene unclear. Germline lookup yields CDR1 SGHVS and CDR2 FQNEAQ. V lost 4 bases to trimming and J lost 3 bases, with 7 bases between them. This CDR3 has 12 amino acids. CDR3 loop: CASSSHYYEQYF. In DNA form, the CDR3 reads TGTGCCAGCAGCTCCCATTACTACGAGCAGTACTTC.

V gene TRBV2 combines with J gene TRBJ1-3; D is undetermined. Trimming took off 4 bases at V and 0 bases at J, with 13 bases between the two ends. There are 16 residues in the CDR3. Germline assignment: CDR1 SNHLY and CDR2 FYNNEI. The CDR3 loop is CASSGLDVSSGNTIYF. The CDR3 DNA follows: TGTGCCAGCAGTGGTTTAGACGTAAGCTCTGGAAACACCATATATTTT.

The chain combines TRBV7-2 with TRBJ2-4, with 8 bases aligning to TRBD1. The V gene end was trimmed by 1 base and the J gene end by 9 bases; junction bases not matched to a gene: 2. CDR1 is SGHTA, CDR2 FQGNSA, per germline. This CDR3 has 13 residues. CDR3 sequence: CASSLVQGGIQYF. DNA for the CDR3: TGTGCCAGCAGCTTAGTACAGGGGGGCATTCAGTACTTC.